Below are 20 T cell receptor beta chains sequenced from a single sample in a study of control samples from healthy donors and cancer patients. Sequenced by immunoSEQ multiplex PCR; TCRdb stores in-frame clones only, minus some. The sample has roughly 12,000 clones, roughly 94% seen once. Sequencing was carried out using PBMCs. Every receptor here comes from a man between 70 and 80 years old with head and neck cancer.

This chain's CDR3 is CASSPLTPGQGNLETQYF. The CDR3 region has the DNA TGTGCCAGCAGTCCTCTTACCCCCGGACAGGGTAATTTGGAGACCCAGTACTTC. V and J are TRBV27 and TRBJ2-5, with 8 bases fitting TRBD1. This CDR3 has 18 amino acids. Germline values: CDR1 MNHEY, CDR2 SMNVEV (reference sequence). Unmatched junction bases numbered 19, after V lost 5 bases and J lost 5 bases.

The CDR3 here is CASSLRTGWLMVLTF. CDR3 in DNA: TGTGCCAGCAGCCTTAGGACAGGGTGGCTTATGGTCCTGACTTTC. The chain combines TRBV6-5 with TRBJ2-6; 8 bases fit TRBD1. The CDR3 covers 15 residues. The germline V gene encodes CDR1 MNHEY and CDR2 SVGAGI. V was pared by 6 bases and J by 13 bases, with 14 bases of the junction left unmatched.

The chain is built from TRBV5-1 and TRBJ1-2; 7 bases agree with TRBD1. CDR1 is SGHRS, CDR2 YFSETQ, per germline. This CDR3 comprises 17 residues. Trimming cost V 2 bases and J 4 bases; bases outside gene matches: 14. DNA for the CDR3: TGCGCCAGCAGCTTAAACCTCCCGGGACAGAGTAGCTATGGCTACACCTTC. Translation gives CASSLNLPGQSSYGYTF.

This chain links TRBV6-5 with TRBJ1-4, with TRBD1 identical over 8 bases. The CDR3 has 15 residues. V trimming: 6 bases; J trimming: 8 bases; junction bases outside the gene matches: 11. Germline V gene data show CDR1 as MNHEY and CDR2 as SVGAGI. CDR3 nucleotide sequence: TGTGCCAGCAGCCCACGGACAGGGCGGAGCGAAAAACTGTTTTTT. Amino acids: CASSPRTGRSEKLFF.

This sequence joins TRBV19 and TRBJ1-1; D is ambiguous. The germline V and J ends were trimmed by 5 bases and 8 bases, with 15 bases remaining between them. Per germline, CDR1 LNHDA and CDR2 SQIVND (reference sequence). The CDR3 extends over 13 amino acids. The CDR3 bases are TGTGCCAGTAGTTTTACATCCGGGAACGAAGCTTTCTTT. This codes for CASSFTSGNEAFF.

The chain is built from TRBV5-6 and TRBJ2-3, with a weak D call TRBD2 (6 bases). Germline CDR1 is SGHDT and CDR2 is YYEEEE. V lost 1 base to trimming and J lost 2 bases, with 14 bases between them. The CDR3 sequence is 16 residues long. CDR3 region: CASSLMAGRTTDTQYF. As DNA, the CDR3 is TGTGCCAGCAGCTTGATGGCAGGGAGGACCACAGATACGCAGTATTTT.

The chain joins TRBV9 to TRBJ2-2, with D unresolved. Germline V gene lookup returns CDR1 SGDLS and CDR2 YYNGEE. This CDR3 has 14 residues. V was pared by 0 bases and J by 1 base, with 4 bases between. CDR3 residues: CASSVGLNTGELFF. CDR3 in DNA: TGTGCCAGCAGCGTAGGGTTGAACACCGGGGAGCTGTTTTTT. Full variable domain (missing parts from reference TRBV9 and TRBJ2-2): DSGVTQTPKHLITATGQRVTLRCSPRSGDLSVYWYQQSLDQGLQFLIQYYNGEERAKGNILERFSAQQFPDLHSELNLSSLELGDSALYFCASSVGLNTGELFFGEGSRLTVL.

CDR3 DNA sequence: TGTGCCAGCTCACCGGGTGCCATGGGGGGTGAGCAGTTCTTC. Its translation: CASSPGAMGGEQFF. The genes are TRBV18 and TRBJ2-1; D may be TRBD2 (6 bases). Germline loops: CDR1 KGHSH, CDR2 LQKENI. This CDR3 has 14 amino acids. With 3 bases removed from V and 9 bases from J, the gap between germline ends came to 15 bases.

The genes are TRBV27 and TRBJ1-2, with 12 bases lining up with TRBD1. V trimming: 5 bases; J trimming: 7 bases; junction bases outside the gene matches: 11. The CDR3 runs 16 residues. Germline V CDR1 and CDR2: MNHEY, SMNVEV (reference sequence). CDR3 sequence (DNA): TGTGCCAGCAGTCCTAGGGACAGGGGGCGATCTGGTGGCTACACCTTC. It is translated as CASSPRDRGRSGGYTF.

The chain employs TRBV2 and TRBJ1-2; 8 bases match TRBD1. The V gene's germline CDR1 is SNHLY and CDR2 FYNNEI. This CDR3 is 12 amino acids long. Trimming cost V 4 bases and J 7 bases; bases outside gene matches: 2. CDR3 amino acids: CASSADRGGYTF. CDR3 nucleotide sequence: TGTGCCAGCAGTGCCGACAGGGGTGGCTACACCTTC.

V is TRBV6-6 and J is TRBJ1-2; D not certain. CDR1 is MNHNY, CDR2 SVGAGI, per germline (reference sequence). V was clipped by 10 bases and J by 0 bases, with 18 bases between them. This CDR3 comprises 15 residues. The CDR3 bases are TGTGCCACCCACGGCCTACTAAAACCTAACTATGGCTACACCTTC. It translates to CATHGLLKPNYGYTF.

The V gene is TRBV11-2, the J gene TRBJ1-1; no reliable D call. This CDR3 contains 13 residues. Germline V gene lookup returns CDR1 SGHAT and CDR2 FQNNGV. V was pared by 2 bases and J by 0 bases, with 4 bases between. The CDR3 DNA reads TGTGCCAGCAGCTTAAGTGTGAACACTGAAGCTTTCTTT. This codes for CASSLSVNTEAFF.

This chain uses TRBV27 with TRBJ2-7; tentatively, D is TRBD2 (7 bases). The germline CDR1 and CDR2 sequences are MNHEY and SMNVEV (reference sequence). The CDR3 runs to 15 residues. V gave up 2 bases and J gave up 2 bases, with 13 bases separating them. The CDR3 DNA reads TGTGCCAGCAGTTTAAGGGGGGGACCCACCTACGAGCAGTACTTC. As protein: CASSLRGGPTYEQYF.

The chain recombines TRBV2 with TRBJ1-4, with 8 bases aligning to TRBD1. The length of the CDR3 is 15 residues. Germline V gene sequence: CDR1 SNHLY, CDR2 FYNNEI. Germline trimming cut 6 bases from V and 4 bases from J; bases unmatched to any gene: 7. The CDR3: CASRPQGAGNEKLFF. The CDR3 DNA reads TGTGCCAGCAGACCCCAGGGGGCCGGTAATGAAAAACTGTTTTTT.

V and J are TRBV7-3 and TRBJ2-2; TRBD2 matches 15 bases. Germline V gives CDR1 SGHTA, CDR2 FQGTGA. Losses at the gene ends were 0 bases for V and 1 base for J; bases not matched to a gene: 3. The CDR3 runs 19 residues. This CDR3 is CASSLTPGLAGGNTGELFF. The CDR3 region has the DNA TGTGCCAGCAGCTTAACCCCGGGACTAGCGGGAGGGAACACCGGGGAGCTGTTTTTT. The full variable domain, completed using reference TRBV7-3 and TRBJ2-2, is GAGVSQTPSNKVTEKGKYVELRCDPISGHTALYWYRQSLGQGPEFLIYFQGTGAADDSGLPNDRFFAVRPEGSVSTLKIQRTERGDSAVYLCASSLTPGLAGGNTGELFFGEGSRLTVL.

The CDR3 DNA follows: TGTGCCAGCAGCTTAGCGGGGACAGGATCGCAGTACGAGCAGTACTTC. Its translation: CASSLAGTGSQYEQYF. V and J are TRBV11-2 and TRBJ2-7; 8 positions match TRBD1. V dropped 1 base and J dropped 4; count of bases not matched to a gene: 9. This CDR3 spans 16 amino acids. Per germline, CDR1 SGHAT and CDR2 FQNNGV.

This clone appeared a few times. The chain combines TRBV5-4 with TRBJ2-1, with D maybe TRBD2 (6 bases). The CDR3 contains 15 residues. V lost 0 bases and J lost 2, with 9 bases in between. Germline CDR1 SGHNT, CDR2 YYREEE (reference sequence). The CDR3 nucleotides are TGTGCCAGCAGCTTGGGGACGGGGGCCTACAATGAGCAGTTCTTC. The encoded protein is CASSLGTGAYNEQFF.

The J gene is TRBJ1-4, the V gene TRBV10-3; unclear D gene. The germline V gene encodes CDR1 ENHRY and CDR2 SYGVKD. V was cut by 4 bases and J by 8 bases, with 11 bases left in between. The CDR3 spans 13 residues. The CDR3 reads CAISGQLGEKLFF. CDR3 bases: TGTGCCATCAGTGGGCAGCTTGGGGAAAAACTGTTTTTT.

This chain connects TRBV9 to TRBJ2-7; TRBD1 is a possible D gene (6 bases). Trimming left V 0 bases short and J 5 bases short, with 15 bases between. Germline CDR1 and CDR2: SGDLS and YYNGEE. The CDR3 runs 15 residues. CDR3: CASSVAMGAGDEQYF. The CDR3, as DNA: TGTGCCAGCAGCGTAGCGATGGGGGCGGGTGACGAGCAGTACTTC.

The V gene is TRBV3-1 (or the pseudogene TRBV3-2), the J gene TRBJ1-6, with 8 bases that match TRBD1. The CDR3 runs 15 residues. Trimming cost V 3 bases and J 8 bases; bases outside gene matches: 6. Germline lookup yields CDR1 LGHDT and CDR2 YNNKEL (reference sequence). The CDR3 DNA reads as TGTGCCAGCAGCCAGAGTCCAGGGGGCTATTCACCCCTCCACTTT. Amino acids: CASSQSPGGYSPLHF.